This T cell receptor (beta chain) emerged from a study of T cells after yellow fever vaccination. In its sample, this clonotype was seen many times. MiXCR, run by TCRdb on the 5' RACE reads, gives a single entry per CDR3 protein. The sample lists approximately 58,000 distinct CDR3 sequences; approximately 6% were seen once. Study results and limitations: Sorted memory subsets on day 0 lacked detectable levels of almost all vaccine-responding clonotypes. The study noted that FACS-sorted repertoires could contain abundant clonotypes contaminating from the bulk population.

There are 16 residues in the CDR3. CDR1 is MGHDK and CDR2 is SYGVNS in the germline V gene. V was cut by 6 bases and J by 4 bases, with 18 bases left in between. The sample consisted of PBMCs, either bulk or a sorted T-cell subset (CD4+, CD8+, memory, or dextramer-sorted; not recorded which), taken on the day of the yellow fever booster vaccination. This clonotype originated in a man between 18 and 35 years old who received the YFV17D yellow fever vaccine. The chain couples TRBV25-1 to TRBJ2-2; D may correspond to TRBD1 or TRBD2 (5 bases each). The CDR3 sequence is CASRPSSGGPTGELFF. The DNA for the CDR3 is TGTGCCAGCAGACCCTCGTCTGGGGGACCCACCGGGGAGCTGTTTTTT.